These T cell receptor beta chains were read from a single sample in a study of blood T cell repertoires in COVID-19. TCRdb keeps only in-frame clones here, not all; method: immunoSEQ multiplex PCR. This sample yields over 15,000 clones, of which 87% are seen a single time; approximately 12% belongs to the top ten. The sample was peripheral blood. The receptors here all came from a human donor in a cohort sampled during active COVID-19. Both conserved end residues are part of each CDR3. Fields, in order: CDR3 protein, CDR3 DNA, D gene, J gene, V gene, clone size. D genes are given only for firm matches. Clone size appears in some rows only: once, few, many, or a class for an expanded clone.

cdr3_aa: CASSQNNAAGGEEQFF; cdr3_nt: TGTGCCAGCAGCCAAAACAATGCGGCGGGAGGAGAAGAGCAGTTCTTC; d_call: TRBD2; j_call: TRBJ2-1; v_call: TRBV3-1/TRBV3-2; clone_size: -
cdr3_aa: CASKPASGVYEQYF; cdr3_nt: TGTGCCAGTAAGCCGGCTAGCGGTGTCTACGAGCAGTACTTC; d_call: TRBD2; j_call: TRBJ2-7; v_call: TRBV19; clone_size: -
cdr3_aa: CASSHSGREQYF; cdr3_nt: TGTGCCAGCAGCCACTCAGGGCGCGAGCAGTACTTC; d_call: -; j_call: TRBJ2-7; v_call: TRBV3-1/TRBV3-2; clone_size: -
cdr3_aa: CASSPGGTFWEQFF; cdr3_nt: TGTGCCAGCAGCCCGGGAGGGACCTTTTGGGAGCAGTTCTTC; d_call: TRBD2; j_call: TRBJ2-1; v_call: TRBV14; clone_size: -
cdr3_aa: CASSPRQRGETQYF; cdr3_nt: TGTGCCAGCTCACCAAGGCAGCGAGGAGAGACCCAGTACTTC; d_call: -; j_call: TRBJ2-5; v_call: TRBV18; clone_size: -
cdr3_aa: CASSPQSYDTEAFF; cdr3_nt: TGTGCCAGCAGCCCCCAGTCATACGACACTGAAGCTTTCTTT; d_call: -; j_call: TRBJ1-1; v_call: TRBV7-2; clone_size: -
cdr3_aa: CASSLDRGQETQYF; cdr3_nt: TGTGCCAGCAGTTTAGACAGGGGACAAGAGACCCAGTACTTC; d_call: TRBD1; j_call: TRBJ2-5; v_call: TRBV27; clone_size: -
cdr3_aa: CASSRLGDRSYEQYF; cdr3_nt: TGTGCCAGCAGCAGACTCGGGGATCGTTCCTACGAGCAGTACTTC; d_call: -; j_call: TRBJ2-7; v_call: TRBV7-9; clone_size: -
cdr3_aa: CAESRGLERNIQYF; cdr3_nt: TGTGCCGAATCGAGGGGACTGGAGAGGAACATTCAGTACTTC; d_call: -; j_call: TRBJ2-4; v_call: TRBV24-1; clone_size: once
cdr3_aa: CASRTGLQGIGQPQHF; cdr3_nt: TGTGCCAGCCGCACCGGGCTACAGGGTATCGGTCAGCCCCAGCATTTT; d_call: -; j_call: TRBJ1-5; v_call: TRBV28; clone_size: -
cdr3_aa: CASSYRTGGFNEQYF; cdr3_nt: TGTGCCAGCAGCTACCGGACAGGGGGCTTTAACGAGCAGTACTTC; d_call: TRBD1; j_call: TRBJ2-7; v_call: TRBV5-8; clone_size: -
cdr3_aa: CASSTAGGENNEQFF; cdr3_nt: TGTGCCAGTAGTACAGCGGGAGGGGAGAACAATGAGCAGTTCTTC; d_call: TRBD2; j_call: TRBJ2-1; v_call: TRBV19; clone_size: -
cdr3_aa: CASSLVVGSSYEQFF; cdr3_nt: TGCGCCAGCAGCTTGGTTGTCGGTAGTAGTTATGAGCAGTTCTTC; d_call: -; j_call: TRBJ2-1; v_call: TRBV5-1; clone_size: -
cdr3_aa: CASSLVASGQETQYF; cdr3_nt: TGCGCCAGCAGCTTGGTAGCTAGCGGCCAAGAGACCCAGTACTTC; d_call: TRBD2; j_call: TRBJ2-5; v_call: TRBV5-1; clone_size: -
cdr3_aa: CAWIRSGPSNEKLFF; cdr3_nt: TGTGCCTGGATCCGGTCCGGACCTAGCAATGAAAAACTGTTTTTT; d_call: -; j_call: TRBJ1-4; v_call: TRBV30; clone_size: -
cdr3_aa: CASSLYRDREETQYF; cdr3_nt: TGTGCCAGCAGTCTCTACCGGGACAGGGAAGAGACCCAGTACTTC; d_call: TRBD1; j_call: TRBJ2-5; v_call: TRBV27; clone_size: -
cdr3_aa: CASSLGRGSSPLHF; cdr3_nt: TGTGCCAGCAGCTTGGGCAGGGGCAGTTCACCCCTCCACTTT; d_call: -; j_call: TRBJ1-6; v_call: TRBV5-6; clone_size: -